These 21 T cell receptor beta chains share one sample of origin, sequenced in a study of blood T cell repertoires in COVID-19. Sequenced by immunoSEQ multiplex PCR; TCRdb stores in-frame clones only, minus some. The top ten clones hold about 30% of a sample with roughly 100,000 clones, 80% to 90% of them seen once. The sequenced sample consisted of peripheral blood. The receptors were sampled from a woman of 80 years or more with acute or convalescent COVID-19.

The genes are TRBV13 and TRBJ2-7; 15 nucleotides align to TRBD2. CDR3 size: 16 residues. Germline lookup yields CDR1 PRHDT and CDR2 FYEKMQ (reference sequence). The V segment lost 3 bases and the J segment 6 bases; nucleotides outside the gene matches: 6. The chain's CDR3 is CASSLGLAGGTSEQYF. DNA of the CDR3: TGTGCCAGCAGCTTGGGACTAGCGGGGGGAACGAGCGAGCAGTACTTC. Drawing the rest from reference TRBV13 and TRBJ2-7, the complete variable domain is AAGVIQSPRHLIKEKRETATLKCYPIPRHDTVYWYQQGPGQDPQFLISFYEKMQSDKGSIPDRFSAQQFSDYHSELNMSSLELGDSALYFCASSLGLAGGTSEQYFGPGTRLTVT.

This clone was picked up one time. The chain joins TRBV7-9 to TRBJ1-6; D might be TRBD1 (6 bases). The CDR3 consists of 15 residues. Trimming took 0 bases from V and 7 from J, leaving 10 bases between them. The germline V gene encodes CDR1 SEHNR and CDR2 FQNEAQ (reference sequence). The CDR3 sequence is CASSLAHRVNSPLHF. In nucleotides, the CDR3 is TGTGCCAGCAGCTTAGCTCACAGGGTGAATTCACCCCTCCACTTT.

This sequence joins TRBV7-8 and TRBJ2-5, with 11 bases identical to TRBD2. Germline V gene sequence: CDR1 SGHVS, CDR2 FQNEAQ. This CDR3 has 16 amino acids. With 3 bases clipped from V and 2 bases from J, the junction kept 5 bases outside the gene matches. CDR3 coding DNA: TGTGCCAGCAGCTTCCAACTAGCGGGGGTACAAGAGACCCAGTACTTC. Its translation: CASSFQLAGVQETQYF. The entire variable domain, with the rest obtained from reference TRBV7-8 and TRBJ2-5, is as follows: GAGVSQSPRYKVAKRGQDVALRCDPISGHVSLFWYQQALGQGPEFLTYFQNEAQLDKSGLPSDRFFAERPEGSVSTLKIQRTQQEDSAVYLCASSFQLAGVQETQYFGPGTRLLVL.

CDR3 region: CASRDSYGYTF. The DNA of the CDR3 is TGTGCCAGCAGGGACAGCTATGGCTACACCTTC. The V call is TRBV6-5, the J call TRBJ1-2, with a weak D call TRBD1 (6 bases). Trimming stripped 6 bases from V and 4 bases from J, with 6 bases between. The CDR3 totals 11 residues. CDR1 and CDR2 (germline): MNHEY, SVGAGI.

The chain has TRBV18 and TRBJ1-5; TRBD1 matches at 9 bases. V lost 3 bases and J lost 6; bases outside the gene matches: 3. CDR1 and CDR2 from the germline V gene are KGHSH and LQKENI. This CDR3 spans 14 amino acids. The CDR3: CASSPRTGAQPQHF. The CDR3 coding sequence is TGTGCCAGCTCACCTAGGACAGGGGCTCAGCCCCAGCATTTT.

Comments on this clone: Other DNA sequences in this sample translate to the same CDR3. The chain recombines TRBV18 with TRBJ2-7; D might be TRBD1 (7 bases). Trimming stripped 3 bases from V and 4 bases from J, with 13 bases between. The CDR3 length is 14 residues. Per the germline V gene, CDR1 is KGHSH and CDR2 is LQKENI. CDR3 bases: TGTGCCAGCTCACCTCGCGGGACAGCGTACGAGCAGTACTTC. It translates to CASSPRGTAYEQYF.

This chain's CDR3 is CASSERAGVNQPQHF. Here the CDR3 DNA reads TGTGCCAGCAGTGAAAGGGCAGGGGTGAATCAGCCCCAGCATTTT. The rearrangement uses TRBV2 and TRBJ1-5, with TRBD1 as a possible D gene (6 bases). CDR1 is SNHLY and CDR2 is FYNNEI in the germline V gene. The CDR3 is 15 residues long. Trimming cost V 2 bases and J 4 bases, with 12 bases left between them.

The V gene is TRBV6-2 or TRBV6-3, the J gene TRBJ2-3; D perhaps matches TRBD2 (5 bases). Deletions cut 2 bases from V and 2 bases from J, with 23 bases between. This CDR3 has 19 residues. Germline V lookup: CDR1 MNHEY, CDR2 SVGEGT. The CDR3, as DNA: TGTGCCAGCAGTTACAAGGGAGCAGACCCTCCAGGAGTCACAGATACGCAGTATTTT. Protein: CASSYKGADPPGVTDTQYF.

This chain joins TRBV12-5 and TRBJ2-4; D is perhaps TRBD1 (6 bases). This CDR3 has 16 amino acids. V was shortened by 1 base and J by 2 bases, with 12 bases between the two germline ends. Germline CDR1 is LGHNT and CDR2 is FRNRAP. CDR3 in DNA: TGTGCTAGTGGTTTGGCTATAACAGGGCCCAAAAACATTCAGTACTTC. It yields the protein CASGLAITGPKNIQYF.

CDR3 in amino acids: CASSKNQGAGYNSPLHF. Here the CDR3 DNA reads TGTGCCAGCAGTAAAAATCAGGGGGCTGGATATAATTCACCCCTCCACTTT. This chain joins TRBV27 and TRBJ1-6; 8 bases map to TRBD1. The germline gives CDR1 MNHEY, CDR2 SMNVEV (reference sequence). J lost 4 bases, V lost 5 bases, and 10 bases had no gene match. This CDR3 has 17 amino acids.

This chain connects TRBV5-1 to TRBJ2-5; the D gene is possibly TRBD2 (6 bases). CDR1 is SGHRS, CDR2 YFSETQ, per germline. V was trimmed by 0 bases and J by 1 base, leaving 10 bases between them. The CDR3 extends over 15 amino acids. The CDR3 loop is CASSLAGTSQETQYF. For the CDR3, the DNA is TGCGCCAGCAGCTTGGCCGGGACTTCCCAAGAGACCCAGTACTTC.

The chain carries TRBV4-1 and TRBJ1-2; D is ambiguous. The CDR3 consists of 18 residues. V was clipped by 5 bases and J by 0 bases, with 22 bases between them. Germline values: CDR1 MGHRA, CDR2 YSYEKL. CDR3 DNA: TGCGCCAGCAGCACTCGGGAAGGTTTAGCTACATCTAACTATGGCTACACCTTC. The encoded protein is CASSTREGLATSNYGYTF.

The CDR3 here is CATSDFTGDDTQYF. The CDR3 region has the DNA TGTGCCACCAGTGATTTCACAGGGGACGATACGCAGTATTTT. This chain links TRBV24-1 with TRBJ2-3; 7 bases align to TRBD1. The junction had 3 bases not matched to a gene; V was cut back by 1 base and J by 6 bases. Germline V lookup: CDR1 KGHDR, CDR2 SFDVKD. The CDR3 has 14 residues.

V usage is TRBV24-1 and J usage is TRBJ2-7; 8 nucleotides agree with TRBD2. Per germline, CDR1 KGHDR and CDR2 SFDVKD. Trimming took 5 bases from V and 0 from J; bases not matched to a gene: 8. This CDR3 contains 16 residues. The CDR3 loop reads CATSVRGGPSSYEQYF. DNA for the CDR3: TGTGCCACCAGTGTCCGGGGGGGACCGAGCTCCTACGAGCAGTACTTC.

The V and J genes are TRBV2 and TRBJ1-6, with 9 bases that match TRBD1. The CDR3 consists of 14 residues. Germline CDR1 and CDR2: SNHLY and FYNNEI. With 4 bases clipped from V and 7 bases from J, the junction kept 2 bases outside the gene matches. Here the CDR3 reads CASSVDRGNSPLHF. CDR3 bases: TGTGCCAGCAGTGTAGACAGGGGGAATTCACCCCTCCACTTT.

The CDR3 here is CASSTLGTQPYEQYF. CDR3 DNA sequence: TGTGCCAGCAGTACACTCGGGACACAACCCTACGAGCAGTACTTC. The chain carries TRBV6-6 and TRBJ2-7, with D perhaps matching TRBD1 (6 bases). The CDR3 is made up of 15 amino acids. CDR1 and CDR2 (germline): MNHNY, SVGAGI (reference sequence). V lost 5 bases and J 2 bases, leaving 16 bases between the germline ends.

This chain links TRBV7-9 with TRBJ2-1, with D perhaps matching TRBD1 (6 bases). The CDR3 has 13 amino acids. Trimming removed 6 bases from V and 6 bases from J, with 12 bases in between. The germline V gene has CDR1 SEHNR and CDR2 FQNEAQ (reference sequence). CDR3 sequence: CASSPKGGNEQFF. The CDR3 DNA is TGTGCCAGCAGTCCCAAAGGGGGCAATGAGCAGTTCTTC.

The genes are TRBV28 and TRBJ1-6; 8 bases match TRBD1. The CDR3 sequence is 14 residues long. CDR1 is MDHEN and CDR2 is SYDVKM in the germline V gene. The trim removed 2 bases at V and 8 bases at J, leaving 2 bases unmatched. The CDR3 loop is CASSLGQGHSPLHF. CDR3 nucleotides: TGTGCCAGCAGTTTAGGACAGGGCCATTCACCCCTCCACTTT.

CDR3 sequence: CASRKTDATNEKLFF. The DNA of the CDR3 is TGTGCCAGCAGGAAGACAGACGCAACTAATGAAAAACTGTTTTTT. The gene calls are TRBV9 and TRBJ1-4; D may be TRBD1 (5 bases). CDR1 is SGDLS and CDR2 is YYNGEE in the germline V gene. This CDR3 comprises 15 residues. V was pared by 5 bases and J by 0 bases, with 11 bases between.

The J gene is TRBJ1-1, the V gene TRBV24-1; D possibly corresponds to TRBD1 (5 bases). The CDR3 runs 13 residues. V was pared by 2 bases and J by 6 bases, with 9 bases between. CDR1 and CDR2 from the germline V gene are KGHDR and SFDVKD. CDR3 protein: CATSDSGGSEAFF. In DNA form, the CDR3 reads TGTGCCACCAGTGATTCGGGGGGGTCTGAAGCTTTCTTT.

V is TRBV19 and J is TRBJ1-5; possible D gene TRBD1, 6 bases. In germline, CDR1 is LNHDA, CDR2 SQIVND (reference sequence). The V gene lost 7 bases and the J gene lost 4 bases, with 14 bases spanning the gap. This CDR3 has 14 amino acids. The CDR3 nucleotides read TGTGCCAGTAAAACCGGGACATATAATCAGCCCCAGCATTTT. Translating it yields CASKTGTYNQPQHF.